One sample yielded the 19 T cell receptor beta chains listed below, sequenced in a study of blood T cell repertoires in COVID-19. Profiling relied on immunoSEQ multiplex PCR, and the TCRdb table lists in-frame clones only, not all of them. This table has under 200,000 clones, around 85% appearing once. Material: peripheral blood. These TCRs come from a woman of 80 years or more with acute or convalescent COVID-19.

The chain has TRBV4-3 and TRBJ1-5; D not certain. CDR1 is LGHNA, CDR2 YSLEER, per germline. Between the trimmed V and J ends, which lost 0 bases and 5 bases, there was a span of 8 bases. The CDR3 loop spans 14 amino acids. Here the CDR3 DNA reads TGCGCCAGCAGCCAAGATCTCGGGGATCAGCCCCAGCATTTT. Encoded protein: CASSQDLGDQPQHF.

This chain connects TRBV19 to TRBJ1-2; D is uncertain. The CDR3 is made up of 12 amino acids. Germline CDR1 and CDR2: LNHDA and SQIVND (reference sequence). Trimming shortened V by 3 bases and J by 6 bases, and 8 bases separated the two germline ends. This CDR3 reads CASSIRYDGYTF. CDR3 nucleotides: TGTGCCAGTAGTATTCGGTATGATGGCTACACCTTC.

The chain uses TRBV4-2 and TRBJ2-5, with 10 nucleotides matching TRBD2. V lost 1 base, J lost 5 bases, and 4 bases stayed unmatched. This CDR3 contains 15 residues. Germline CDR1 and CDR2: LGHNA and YNFKEQ. CDR3 sequence (DNA): TGTGCCAGCAGCCAAGCTCTAGCGGGAGTTGAGACCCAGTACTTC. Protein sequence: CASSQALAGVETQYF.

This sequence joins TRBV29-1 and TRBJ2-7, with D possibly matching TRBD2 (6 bases). Germline loops: CDR1 SQVTM, CDR2 ANQGSEA. Trimming took 0 bases from V and 3 from J, leaving 12 bases between them. This CDR3 has 14 amino acids. The CDR3 nucleotides are TGCAGCGTTGAAGATAGGAGGGGCTTCTACGAGCAGTACTTC. Translated: CSVEDRRGFYEQYF.

The chain joins TRBV9 to TRBJ2-5, with 8 positions matching TRBD2. Germline V lookup: CDR1 SGDLS, CDR2 YYNGEE. V lost 4 bases, J lost 5 bases, and 13 bases stayed unmatched. The CDR3 sequence is 16 residues long. For the CDR3, the DNA is TGTGCCAGCAGCCCGAGCGGGGCGGGAGGATGGGAGACCCAGTACTTC. Its translation is CASSPSGAGGWETQYF.

The CDR3 reads CASTSGERDTQYF. CDR3 nucleotide sequence: TGTGCCAGCACTAGCGGGGAGAGAGATACGCAGTATTTT. V gene TRBV27 combines with J gene TRBJ2-3, with 9 bases lining up with TRBD2. J was trimmed by 5 bases and V by 7 bases; bases with no gene match: 4. The germline gives CDR1 MNHEY, CDR2 SMNVEV (reference sequence). The CDR3 consists of 13 residues.

This chain links TRBV5-1 with TRBJ2-6; TRBD2 aligns across 8 bases. This CDR3 contains 19 residues. Looked up from germline, CDR1 is SGHRS and CDR2 is YFSETQ. V shed 0 bases and J 2 bases; nucleotides not matched to a gene: 10. This CDR3 is CASSLVASGSITGANVLTF. The CDR3 coding sequence is TGCGCCAGCAGCTTGGTGGCCAGCGGGAGTATAACTGGGGCCAACGTCCTGACTTTC. The variable domain in full, completed from reference TRBV5-1 and TRBJ2-6, reads KAGVTQTPRYLIKTRGQQVTLSCSPISGHRSVSWYQQTPGQGLQFLFEYFSETQRNKGNFPGRFSGRQFSNSRSEMNVSTLELGDSALYLCASSLVASGSITGANVLTFGAGSRLTVL.

This chain connects TRBV24-1 to TRBJ1-5; 11 nucleotides agree with TRBD1. The CDR3 has 16 amino acids. Trimming cost V 3 bases and J 2 bases; bases outside gene matches: 2. Germline assignment: CDR1 KGHDR and CDR2 SFDVKD. This CDR3 is CATSDPGQGGNQPQHF. DNA of the CDR3: TGTGCCACCAGTGATCCGGGACAGGGGGGCAATCAGCCCCAGCATTTT.

The chain combines TRBV5-6 with TRBJ2-4; 7 positions match TRBD1. This CDR3 has 13 residues. CDR1 SGHDT and CDR2 YYEEEE come from the germline V gene. Trimming at V came to 3 bases and at J to 5 bases, leaving 2 bases not matched to a gene. In nucleotides, the CDR3 is TGTGCCAGCAGCTCGGACAGGCAAAACATTCAGTACTTC. Translated: CASSSDRQNIQYF.

The CDR3 loop is CASSETGVGYTF. CDR3 bases: TGTGCCAGCAGCGAGACAGGGGTTGGCTACACCTTC. The chain is built from TRBV11-2 and TRBJ1-2, with TRBD1 matching over 8 bases. The J segment lost 7 bases and the V segment lost 5 bases, leaving 3 bases of the junction unmatched. The CDR3 has 12 amino acids. Germline CDR1 and CDR2: SGHAT and FQNNGV.

The chain employs TRBV5-4 and TRBJ1-3; D is unclear. Per the germline V gene, CDR1 is SGHNT and CDR2 is YYREEE (reference sequence). CDR3 length: 16 residues. Trimming stripped 4 bases from V and 0 bases from J, with 14 bases between. CDR3 nucleotide sequence: TGTGCCAGCAGCCCACAGACTGGGAGCTCTGGAAACACCATATATTTT. This translates into CASSPQTGSSGNTIYF.

The chain has TRBV2 and TRBJ1-4, with 7 bases lining up with TRBD1. Germline assignment: CDR1 SNHLY and CDR2 FYNNEI. The CDR3 has 15 residues. Trimming at V came to 7 bases and at J to 4 bases, leaving 9 bases not matched to a gene. CDR3: CASKAQGLSNEKLFF. CDR3 coding DNA: TGTGCCAGCAAAGCACAGGGGCTTAGTAATGAAAAACTGTTTTTT.

The genes are TRBV30 and TRBJ1-5, with 10 bases fitting TRBD1. This CDR3 spans 14 amino acids. Per the germline V gene, CDR1 is GTSNPN and CDR2 is SVGIG (reference sequence). After removal of 5 bases from V and 7 bases from J, the junction contained 8 bases not matched to a gene. In nucleotides, the CDR3 is TGTGCCTGGGGACAGGGGGATATTGGACAGCCCCAGCATTTT. It specifies CAWGQGDIGQPQHF.

The J gene is TRBJ2-7, the V gene TRBV4-1; 10 bases match TRBD2. The CDR3 has 16 residues. The germline CDR1 and CDR2 sequences are MGHRA and YSYEKL. After removal of 5 bases from V and 0 bases from J, the junction contained 7 bases not matched to a gene. CDR3 region: CASSSGLAKFSYEQYF. The CDR3 coding sequence is TGCGCCAGCAGCTCGGGACTAGCGAAATTCTCCTACGAGCAGTACTTC.

This clone was detected once. V and J are TRBV9 and TRBJ1-1; D gene uncertain. V was shortened by 4 bases and J by 0 bases, with 10 bases between the two germline ends. Germline V CDR1 and CDR2: SGDLS, YYNGEE. The CDR3 runs to 14 residues. The CDR3: CASSPGELNTEAFF. In nucleotides, the CDR3 is TGTGCCAGCAGCCCCGGGGAGCTGAACACTGAAGCTTTCTTT.

The chain uses TRBV7-2 and TRBJ1-6; possibly TRBD1 for D (5 bases). The CDR3 runs to 15 residues. V was cut by 1 base and J by 4 bases, with 8 bases left in between. Germline V CDR1 and CDR2: SGHTA, FQGNSA. The CDR3 coding sequence is TGTGCCAGCAGCTTAGTCTCAGGGTATAATTCACCCCTCCACTTT. Translating it yields CASSLVSGYNSPLHF.

This chain links TRBV2 with TRBJ1-2; 9 bases are shared with TRBD1. V shed 6 bases and J 4 bases; nucleotides not matched to a gene: 9. Germline-derived CDR1 and CDR2 are SNHLY and FYNNEI. The CDR3 covers 15 residues. As DNA, the CDR3 is TGTGCCAGCAGGTTAGGGGACAGGGACGGCTATGGCTACACCTTC. Translating gives CASRLGDRDGYGYTF.

This sequence joins TRBV10-3 and TRBJ2-7; TRBD1 aligns across 9 bases. The CDR3 spans 13 residues. Germline CDR1 reads ENHRY; CDR2 reads SYGVKD. The junction had 7 bases not matched to a gene; V was cut back by 8 bases and J by 5 bases. CDR3 loop: CAIQGQGIHEQYF. CDR3 nucleotide sequence: TGTGCCATCCAAGGACAGGGGATCCACGAGCAGTACTTC.

This clone occurred once. The germline gene is not matched at one end of the junction; a read error may be the cause. V usage is TRBV12-3 or TRBV12-4 and J usage is TRBJ2-7; a possible D gene is TRBD2 (6 bases). The CDR3 spans 12 residues. CDR3 in DNA: TGTGCCAGCAGTGGCAGCGGGCTACAGAGGCACTTC. Its translation is CASSGSGLQRHF.